This passage covers 5 T cell receptor beta chains from one sample sequenced in a study of blood T cell repertoires in COVID-19 (dated by TCRdb to about 2020). The method was the immunoSEQ multiplex PCR assay. TCRdb provides this immuneACCESS table in a form limited to in-frame rearrangements. Some clones are lacking; in checked studies, under half of them reflect an unresolved V gene, and why the rest are absent is not known. A total of 150,000 to 180,000 clones appear in this sample, over 60% of them only once. The ten largest make up under 2% of the sample. Material: peripheral blood. The receptor source for this set is an elderly man with acute or convalescent COVID-19.

V is TRBV9 and J is TRBJ1-3; the D gene is possibly TRBD1 (5 bases). Germline V gene lookup returns CDR1 SGDLS and CDR2 YYNGEE. Trimming shortened V by 0 bases and J by 4 bases, and 11 bases separated the two germline ends. This CDR3 comprises 15 residues. The CDR3 DNA sequence: TGTGCCAGCAGCGTAGAGGTATCAGGGGGAAACACCATATATTTT. Translating it yields CASSVEVSGGNTIYF. Together with reference TRBV9 and TRBJ1-3, the CDR3 gives the full variable domain: DSGVTQTPKHLITATGQRVTLRCSPRSGDLSVYWYQQSLDQGLQFLIQYYNGEERAKGNILERFSAQQFPDLHSELNLSSLELGDSALYFCASSVEVSGGNTIYFGEGSWLTVV.

This clone appeared once. The chain carries TRBV28 and TRBJ2-4; TRBD1 matches 7 bases. The V segment lost 5 bases and the J segment 0 bases; nucleotides outside the gene matches: 4. Germline assignment: CDR1 MDHEN and CDR2 SYDVKM. This CDR3 has 15 residues. In DNA form, the CDR3 reads TGTGCCAGCAGTAAGAACAGGGGAGCCAAAAACATTCAGTACTTC. Its translation: CASSKNRGAKNIQYF. Full variable domain (rest looked up from reference TRBV28 and TRBJ2-4): DVKVTQSSRYLVKRTGEKVFLECVQDMDHENMFWYRQDPGLGLRLIYFSYDVKMKEKGDIPEGYSVSREKKERFSLILESASTNQTSMYLCASSKNRGAKNIQYFGAGTRLSVL.

The chain combines TRBV19 with TRBJ1-1, with D hard to call. V shed 5 bases and J shed 8 bases, with 12 bases lying between them. The CDR3 covers 12 residues. Looked up from germline, CDR1 is LNHDA and CDR2 is SQIVND (reference sequence). CDR3 DNA: TGTGCCAGTAGTTCCCCCCTATCGGAAGCTTTCTTT. Its translation: CASSSPLSEAFF.

The gene calls are TRBV2 and TRBJ1-1, with D perhaps TRBD1 (5 bases). Trimming left V 3 bases short and J 0 bases short, with 20 bases between. The CDR3 is 18 residues long. The V gene's germline CDR1 is SNHLY and CDR2 FYNNEI. CDR3 nucleotides: TGTGCCAGCAGTGATGTTCAGGGTAAGGGAGGGATGAACACTGAAGCTTTCTTT. It specifies CASSDVQGKGGMNTEAFF.

The chain carries TRBV10-3 and TRBJ2-5; D may be TRBD1 (6 bases). CDR3 size: 16 residues. Germline V gene data show CDR1 as ENHRY and CDR2 as SYGVKD. V lost 3 bases, J lost 4 bases, and 18 bases lay in between. CDR3: CAISDSGTQKPETQYF. For the CDR3, the DNA is TGTGCCATCAGTGACTCCGGGACACAAAAACCAGAGACCCAGTACTTC.